This entry describes one T cell receptor (beta chain). Antigen: not known. The sample is drawn from a study of T cells in Graves' hyperthyroidism and ophthalmopathy. The length of the CDR3 is 12 residues. Trimming stripped 0 bases from V and 7 bases from J, with 6 bases between. CDR1 and CDR2 from the germline V gene are LGHNA and YSLEER. Template material for amplifying TCR beta CDR3 regions consisted of RNA transcripts. An initial round of RT-PCR targeting the TCR CDR3 relied on the HTBI primer set. MiXCR was run by TCRdb on the multiplex PCR reads, yielding one entry per CDR3 protein. The data show around 200,000 distinct CDR3 sequences, with over 15% seen just once and 25% to 35% held by the top ten. Overall study results and limits: Model output signaled ophthalmopathy a median roughly 6.5 months ahead of onset.

It was uncontrolled infection, other autoimmune disease, pregnancy or lactation that excluded patients. The PBMCs were sourced from fresh peripheral blood (approximately 9 ml). The source of this sequence is a woman aged 45-65 years with Graves' hyperthyroidism. The specimen sequenced was blood. The gene calls are TRBV4-3 and TRBJ1-1; D remains unclear. For the CDR3, the DNA is TGCGCCAGCAGCCAAGAGGAAGGTGAAGCTTTCTTT. Translated, it gives CASSQEEGEAFF.